Listed here are 10 T cell receptor beta chains from one sample, sequenced in a study of radiation and T cells in renal cell carcinoma. Time point described: baseline pretreatment blood. Described treatment: 15 Gy SBRT to primary tumor, nephrectomy 4 weeks later. Data came from immunoSEQ multiplex PCR; TCRdb stores just in-frame clones and leaves some out. The sample has about 130,000 clones; 70% to 90% are singletons. The specimen comprised blood, sampled from a patient whose treatment included radiotherapy and nephrectomy. These TCRs come from a woman in her 50s with renal cell carcinoma.

V is TRBV6-6 and J is TRBJ2-6; D remains ambiguous. Germline CDR1 is MNHNY and CDR2 is SVGAGI (reference sequence). V was shortened by 4 bases and J by 0 bases, with 4 bases between the two germline ends. CDR3 length equals 14 residues. Here the CDR3 reads CASSLRSGANVLTF. CDR3 DNA sequence: TGTGCCAGCAGTTTGCGCTCTGGGGCCAACGTCCTGACTTTC.

J is TRBJ1-2 and V is TRBV18, with D possibly TRBD1 on 5 matching bases. In germline, CDR1 is KGHSH, CDR2 LQKENI. Trimming shortened V by 4 bases and J by 1 base, and 10 bases separated the two germline ends. This CDR3 has 14 amino acids. For the CDR3, the DNA is TGTGCCAGCTCACGCCGCGACAGTAACTATGGCTACACCTTC. Its protein is CASSRRDSNYGYTF.

The chain carries TRBV5-1 and TRBJ2-7, with D possibly being TRBD2 (5 bases). V dropped 2 bases and J dropped 3 bases, with 9 bases sitting between them. The CDR3 is 13 residues long. The germline V gene encodes CDR1 SGHRS and CDR2 YFSETQ. CDR3 nucleotides: TGCGCCAGCAGCTTATTAGCGAACTACGAGCAGTACTTC. Its translation is CASSLLANYEQYF.

In its sample, this clone was seen a few times. The rearrangement links TRBV4-2 to TRBJ1-1; D unclear. V was trimmed by 0 bases and J by 3 bases, leaving 8 bases between them. This CDR3 comprises 14 residues. Germline values: CDR1 LGHNA, CDR2 YNFKEQ. CDR3 nucleotides: TGTGCCAGCAGCCAAGATTATGCTGACACTGAAGCTTTCTTT. It is translated as CASSQDYADTEAFF.

The chain has TRBV6-5 and TRBJ2-7; D possibly corresponds to TRBD1 (5 bases). Trimming removed 7 bases at V and 5 bases at J, with 15 bases between. Germline V lookup: CDR1 MNHEY, CDR2 SVGAGI. This CDR3 region has 13 residues. The CDR3, as DNA: TGTGCCAGCACCCCTCCCCTGGGGCACGAGCAGTACTTC. Its protein product is CASTPPLGHEQYF.

The chain links TRBV30 to TRBJ1-3, with D unclear. The CDR3 contains 14 residues. The V gene's germline CDR1 is GTSNPN and CDR2 SVGIG (reference sequence). Trimming removed 7 bases from V and 1 base from J, with 14 bases in between. CDR3 sequence reads: CAYAGIRSGNTIYF. CDR3 nucleotides: TGTGCCTACGCGGGAATCCGGTCTGGAAACACCATATATTTT.

The gene calls are TRBV14 and TRBJ2-3; D is unclear. CDR3 length: 13 amino acids. The germline V and J ends were trimmed by 0 bases and 5 bases, with 6 bases remaining between them. The V gene's germline CDR1 is SGHDN and CDR2 FVKESK. The CDR3 region has the DNA TGTGCCAGCAGCCAAGATGCCGTAGATACGCAGTATTTT. Amino acids: CASSQDAVDTQYF. The complete variable domain, with remaining parts taken from reference TRBV14 and TRBJ2-3, reads EAGVTQFPSHSVIEKGQTVTLRCDPISGHDNLYWYRRVMGKEIKFLLHFVKESKQDESGMPNNRFLAERTGGTYSTLKVQPAELEDSGVYFCASSQDAVDTQYFGPGTRLTVL.

The CDR3 spells CASSQTRSGGRETQYF. The CDR3 nucleotides are TGCGCCAGCAGCCAGACCCGTTCGGGGGGCCGGGAGACCCAGTACTTC. The rearrangement joins TRBV4-1 to TRBJ2-5, with a weak D call TRBD2 (7 bases). Trimming removed 3 bases from V and 5 bases from J, with 19 bases in between. Per the germline V gene, CDR1 is MGHRA and CDR2 is YSYEKL. This CDR3 has 16 residues.

The J gene is TRBJ1-2, the V gene TRBV6-5, with D possibly TRBD1 on 6 matching bases. The CDR3 is 15 amino acids. The ends were cut back, 2 bases at V and 4 bases at J, with 14 bases in the middle. Germline V gives CDR1 MNHEY, CDR2 SVGAGI. The CDR3 protein is CASSYPESGVYGYTF. Written as DNA, the CDR3 is TGTGCCAGCAGTTACCCGGAGTCAGGGGTCTATGGCTACACCTTC.

This rearrangement joins TRBV19 to TRBJ1-1, with 8 bases lining up with TRBD1. In germline, CDR1 is LNHDA, CDR2 SQIVND (reference sequence). The CDR3 has 18 residues. Trimming removed 4 bases from V and 0 bases from J; junction bases left unmatched: 13. In DNA form, the CDR3 reads TGTGCCAGTAGTACCCAATCGACAGGGGTCCTCATGAACACTGAAGCTTTCTTT. This gives the protein CASSTQSTGVLMNTEAFF.